This T cell receptor beta chain was retrieved from a study of blood T cells in healthy people across ages. Study-level information: Template switching recovered approximately one barcoded beta molecule for every two T cells.

Using a J-beta primer mix together with a sample-barcoded 5' primer, a second PCR was run for roughly 6 to 11 cycles. In TCRdb, the 5' RACE reads were re-called with MiXCR into one record per CDR3 protein. The sample consists of over a million distinct CDR3 sequences, almost 25% of them appearing once. Points from the study as a whole: Age advanced and TCR beta diversity per million T cells fell, roughly linearly.

Concerning this clonotype itself: Its antigen remains unknown.

CDR3 length equals 16 residues. Trimming pared 0 bases from V and 0 bases from J, leaving 10 bases between. Germline lookup yields CDR1 SGHRS and CDR2 YFSETQ. These same records also appear under a second study, on T cells of mothers and their children.

The source material was blood. This TCR came from a girl aged 2-9 years in good health. The chain uses TRBV5-1 and TRBJ2-1; D is possibly TRBD2 (5 bases). The CDR3 DNA follows: TGCGCCAGCAGCTTGGCGCCGGGATTCTCCTACAATGAGCAGTTCTTC. It yields the protein CASSLAPGFSYNEQFF.